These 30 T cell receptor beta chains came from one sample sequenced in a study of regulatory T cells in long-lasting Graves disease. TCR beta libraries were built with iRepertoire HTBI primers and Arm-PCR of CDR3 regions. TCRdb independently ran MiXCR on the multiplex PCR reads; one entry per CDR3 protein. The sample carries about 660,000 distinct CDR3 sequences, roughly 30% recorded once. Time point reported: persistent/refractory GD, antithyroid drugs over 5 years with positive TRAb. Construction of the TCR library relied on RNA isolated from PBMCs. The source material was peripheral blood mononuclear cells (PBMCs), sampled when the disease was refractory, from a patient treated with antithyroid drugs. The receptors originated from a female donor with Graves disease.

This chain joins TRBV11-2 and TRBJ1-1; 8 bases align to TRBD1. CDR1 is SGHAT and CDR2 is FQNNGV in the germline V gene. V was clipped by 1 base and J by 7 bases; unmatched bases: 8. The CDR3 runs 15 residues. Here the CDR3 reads CASSLGTGSLGEAFF. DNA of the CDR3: TGTGCCAGCAGCTTAGGGACAGGGTCTTTGGGTGAAGCTTTCTTT.

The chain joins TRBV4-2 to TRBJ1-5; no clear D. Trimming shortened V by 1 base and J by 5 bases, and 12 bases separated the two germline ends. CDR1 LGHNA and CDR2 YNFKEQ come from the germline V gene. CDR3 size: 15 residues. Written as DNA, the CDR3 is TGTGCCAGCAGCCAAGGGGTTAAGGTGTATCAGCCCCAGCATTTT. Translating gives CASSQGVKVYQPQHF.

CDR3 nucleotide sequence: TGTGCCTGGAGGGGTGGGGAATGGGGCACTGAAGCTTTCTTT. Translating gives CAWRGGEWGTEAFF. The rearrangement links TRBV30 to TRBJ1-1, with D unclear. Germline V gives CDR1 GTSNPN, CDR2 SVGIG (reference sequence). The length of the CDR3 is 14 residues. V dropped 3 bases and J dropped 4 bases, with 15 bases sitting between them.

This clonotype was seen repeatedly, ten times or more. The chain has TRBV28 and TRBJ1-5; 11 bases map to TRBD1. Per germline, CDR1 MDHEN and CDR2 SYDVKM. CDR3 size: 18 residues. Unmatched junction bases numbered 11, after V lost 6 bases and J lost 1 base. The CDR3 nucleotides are TGTGCCAGCAGCCCTGGGACAGGGGGGATCGGGAGCAATCAGCCCCAGCATTTT. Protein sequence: CASSPGTGGIGSNQPQHF.

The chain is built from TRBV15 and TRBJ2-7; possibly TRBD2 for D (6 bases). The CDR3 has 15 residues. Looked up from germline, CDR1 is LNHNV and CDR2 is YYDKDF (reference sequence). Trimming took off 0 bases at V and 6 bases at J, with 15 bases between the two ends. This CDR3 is CATSRDRAGAGEQYF. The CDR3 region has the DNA TGTGCCACCAGCAGAGATCGAGCGGGCGCCGGCGAGCAGTACTTC.

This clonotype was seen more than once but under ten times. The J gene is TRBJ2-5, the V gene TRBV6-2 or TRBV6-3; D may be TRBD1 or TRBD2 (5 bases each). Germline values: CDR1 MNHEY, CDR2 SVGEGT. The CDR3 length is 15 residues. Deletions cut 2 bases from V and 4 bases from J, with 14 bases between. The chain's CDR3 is CASSYDSSGRETQYF. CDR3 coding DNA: TGTGCCAGCAGTTACGACAGCTCAGGGAGAGAGACCCAGTACTTC.

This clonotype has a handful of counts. CDR3 nucleotide sequence: TGCGCCAGCAGCTTGGCCGGGACAGGGCACTACGAGCAGTACTTC. Amino acid sequence: CASSLAGTGHYEQYF. This chain uses TRBV5-1 with TRBJ2-7; TRBD1 matches at 9 bases. The CDR3 consists of 15 residues. Unmatched junction bases numbered 4, after V lost 0 bases and J lost 3 bases. CDR1 and CDR2 from the germline V gene are SGHRS and YFSETQ.

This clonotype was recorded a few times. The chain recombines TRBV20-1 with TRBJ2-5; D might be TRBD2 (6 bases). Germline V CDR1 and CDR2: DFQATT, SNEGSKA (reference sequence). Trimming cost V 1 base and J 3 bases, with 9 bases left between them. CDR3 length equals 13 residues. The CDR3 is CSARVTGEETQYF. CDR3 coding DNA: TGCAGTGCTAGAGTCACGGGAGAAGAGACCCAGTACTTC.

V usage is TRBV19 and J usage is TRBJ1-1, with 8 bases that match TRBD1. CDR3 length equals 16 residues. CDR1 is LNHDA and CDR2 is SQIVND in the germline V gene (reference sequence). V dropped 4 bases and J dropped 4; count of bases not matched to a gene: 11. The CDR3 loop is CASSTWTGYDVTEAFF. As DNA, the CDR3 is TGTGCCAGTAGTACCTGGACAGGGTATGACGTCACTGAAGCTTTCTTT.

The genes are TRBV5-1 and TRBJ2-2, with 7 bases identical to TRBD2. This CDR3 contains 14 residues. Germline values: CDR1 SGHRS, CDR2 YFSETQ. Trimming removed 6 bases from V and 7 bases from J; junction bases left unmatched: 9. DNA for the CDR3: TGCGCCAGCAACCCAAGCGGGGCTGGCGGGGAGCTGTTTTTT. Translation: CASNPSGAGGELFF.

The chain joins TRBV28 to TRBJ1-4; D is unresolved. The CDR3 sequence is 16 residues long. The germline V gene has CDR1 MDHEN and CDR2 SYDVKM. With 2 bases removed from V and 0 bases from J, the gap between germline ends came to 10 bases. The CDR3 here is CASSLNNRATNEKLFF. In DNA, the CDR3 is TGTGCCAGCAGTTTAAACAACCGAGCAACTAATGAAAAACTGTTTTTT.

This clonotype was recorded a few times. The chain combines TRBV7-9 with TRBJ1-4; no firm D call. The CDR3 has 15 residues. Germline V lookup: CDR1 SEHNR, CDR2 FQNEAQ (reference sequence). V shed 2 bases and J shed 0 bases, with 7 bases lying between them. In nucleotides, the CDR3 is TGTGCCAGCAGCTTATCCGAGTCAACTAATGAAAAACTGTTTTTT. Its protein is CASSLSESTNEKLFF. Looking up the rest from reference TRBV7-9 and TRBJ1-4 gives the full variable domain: DTGVSQNPRHKITKRGQNVTFRCDPISEHNRLYWYRQTLGQGPEFLTYFQNEAQLEKSRLLSDRFSAERPKGSFSTLEIQRTEQGDSAMYLCASSLSESTNEKLFFGSGTQLSVL.

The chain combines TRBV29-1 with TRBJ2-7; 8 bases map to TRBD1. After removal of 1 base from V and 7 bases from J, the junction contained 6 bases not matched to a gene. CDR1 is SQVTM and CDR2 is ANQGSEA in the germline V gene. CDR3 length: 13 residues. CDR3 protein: CSVEGQGAIEQYF. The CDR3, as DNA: TGCAGCGTTGAAGGGCAGGGGGCGATAGAGCAGTACTTC.

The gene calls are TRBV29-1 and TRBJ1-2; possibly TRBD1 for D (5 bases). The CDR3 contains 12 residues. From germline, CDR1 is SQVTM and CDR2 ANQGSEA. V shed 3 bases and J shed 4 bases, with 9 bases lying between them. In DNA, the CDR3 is TGCAGCGTTGAGAGCAGGGCCTATGGCTACACCTTC. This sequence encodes CSVESRAYGYTF.

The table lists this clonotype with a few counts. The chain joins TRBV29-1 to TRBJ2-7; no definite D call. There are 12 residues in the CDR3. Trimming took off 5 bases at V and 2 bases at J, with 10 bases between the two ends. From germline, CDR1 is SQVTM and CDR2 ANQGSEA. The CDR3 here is CSVRLSPYEQYF. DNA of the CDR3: TGCAGCGTTCGGCTGAGTCCCTACGAGCAGTACTTC.

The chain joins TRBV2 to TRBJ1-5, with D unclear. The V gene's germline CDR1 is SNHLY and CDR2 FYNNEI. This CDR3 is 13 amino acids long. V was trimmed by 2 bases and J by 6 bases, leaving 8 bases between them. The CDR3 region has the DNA TGTGCCAGCAGTGAAAAGAGAGTTCAGCCCCAGCATTTT. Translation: CASSEKRVQPQHF.

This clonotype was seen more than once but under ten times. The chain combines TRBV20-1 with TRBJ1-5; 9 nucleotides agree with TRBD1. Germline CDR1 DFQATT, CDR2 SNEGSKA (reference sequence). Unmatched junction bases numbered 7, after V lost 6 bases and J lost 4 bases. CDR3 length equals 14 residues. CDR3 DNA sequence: TGCAGTGCAACGGACAGGGGAGTTAATCAGCCCCAGCATTTT. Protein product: CSATDRGVNQPQHF.

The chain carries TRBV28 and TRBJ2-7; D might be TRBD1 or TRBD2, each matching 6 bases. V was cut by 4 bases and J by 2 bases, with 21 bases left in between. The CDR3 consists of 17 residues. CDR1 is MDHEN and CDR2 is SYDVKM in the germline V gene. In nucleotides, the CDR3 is TGTGCCAGCAGTTATAATCGGGGGCAGGCAACGACCTACGAGCAGTACTTC. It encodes CASSYNRGQATTYEQYF.

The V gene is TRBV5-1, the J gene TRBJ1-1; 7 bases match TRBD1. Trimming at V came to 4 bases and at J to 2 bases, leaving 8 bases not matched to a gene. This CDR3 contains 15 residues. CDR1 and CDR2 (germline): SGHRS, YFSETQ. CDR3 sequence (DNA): TGCGCCAGCAGCAATACAGGGGCCCGTAACACTGAAGCTTTCTTT. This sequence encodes CASSNTGARNTEAFF.

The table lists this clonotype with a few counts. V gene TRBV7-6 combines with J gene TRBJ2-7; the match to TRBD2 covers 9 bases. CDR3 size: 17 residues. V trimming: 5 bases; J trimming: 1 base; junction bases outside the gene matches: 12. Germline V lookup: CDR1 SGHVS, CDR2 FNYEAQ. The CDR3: CASSRPAGTSRSYEQYF. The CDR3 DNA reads TGTGCCAGCAGCCGGCCGGCCGGGACTAGCAGGTCCTACGAGCAGTACTTC.

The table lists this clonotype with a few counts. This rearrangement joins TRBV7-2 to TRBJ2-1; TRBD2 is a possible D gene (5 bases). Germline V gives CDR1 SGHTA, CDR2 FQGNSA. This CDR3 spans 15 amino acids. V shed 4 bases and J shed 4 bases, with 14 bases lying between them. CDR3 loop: CASSSVGGDYNEQFF. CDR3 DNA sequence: TGTGCCAGCAGCTCCGTCGGAGGAGATTACAATGAGCAGTTCTTC.

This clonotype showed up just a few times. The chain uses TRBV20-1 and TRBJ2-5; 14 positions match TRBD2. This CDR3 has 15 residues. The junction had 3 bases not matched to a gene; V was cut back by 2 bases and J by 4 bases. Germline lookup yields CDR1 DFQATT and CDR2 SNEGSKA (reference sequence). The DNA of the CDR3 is TGCAGTGCTAGACCGACTAGCGGGGGGGGAGAGACCCAGTACTTC. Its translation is CSARPTSGGGETQYF.

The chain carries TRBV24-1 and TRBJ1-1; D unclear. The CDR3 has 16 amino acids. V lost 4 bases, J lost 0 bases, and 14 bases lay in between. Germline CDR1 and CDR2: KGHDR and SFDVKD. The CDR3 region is CATSDPLSEVNTEAFF. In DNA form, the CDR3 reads TGTGCCACCAGTGACCCCTTATCGGAGGTGAACACTGAAGCTTTCTTT.

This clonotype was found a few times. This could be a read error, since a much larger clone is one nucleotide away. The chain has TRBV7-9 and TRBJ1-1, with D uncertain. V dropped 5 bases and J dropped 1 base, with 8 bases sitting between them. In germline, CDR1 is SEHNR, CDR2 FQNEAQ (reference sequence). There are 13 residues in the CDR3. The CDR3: CASSHSGNTEAFF. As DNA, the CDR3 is TGTGCCAGCAGCCACAGCGGGAACACTGAAGCTTTCTTT.

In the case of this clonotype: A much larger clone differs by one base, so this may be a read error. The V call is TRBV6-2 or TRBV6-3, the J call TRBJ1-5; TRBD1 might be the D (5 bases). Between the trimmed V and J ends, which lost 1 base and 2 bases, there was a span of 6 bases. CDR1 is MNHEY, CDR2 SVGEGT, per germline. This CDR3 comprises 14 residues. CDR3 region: CASSYLQGNQPQHF. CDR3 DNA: TGTGCCAGCAGTTACTTACAGGGCAATCAGCCCCAGCATTTT.

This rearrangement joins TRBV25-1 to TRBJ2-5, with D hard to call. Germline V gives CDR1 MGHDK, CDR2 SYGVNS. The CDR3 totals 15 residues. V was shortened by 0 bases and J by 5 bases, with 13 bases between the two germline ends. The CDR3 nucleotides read TGTGCCAGCAGTGAATATAGAGTGATGGAGGAGACCCAGTACTTC. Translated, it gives CASSEYRVMEETQYF. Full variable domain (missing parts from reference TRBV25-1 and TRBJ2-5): EADIYQTPRYLVIGTGKKITLECSQTMGHDKMYWYQQDPGMELHLIHYSYGVNSTEKGDLSSESTVSRIRTEHFPLTLESARPSHTSQYLCASSEYRVMEETQYFGPGTRLLVL.

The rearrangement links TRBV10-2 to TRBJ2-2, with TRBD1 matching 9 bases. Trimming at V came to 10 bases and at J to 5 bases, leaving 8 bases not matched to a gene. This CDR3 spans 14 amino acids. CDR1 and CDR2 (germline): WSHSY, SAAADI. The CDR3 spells CATSDRGWTGELFF. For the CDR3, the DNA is TGCGCCACCTCGGACAGGGGTTGGACCGGGGAGCTGTTTTTT.

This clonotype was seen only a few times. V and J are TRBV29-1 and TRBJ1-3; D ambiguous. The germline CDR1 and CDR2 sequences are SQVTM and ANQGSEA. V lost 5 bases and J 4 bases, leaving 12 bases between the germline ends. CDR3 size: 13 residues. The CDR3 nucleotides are TGCAGCGTTTCGGGAGCGCCAGGAAACACCATATATTTT. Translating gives CSVSGAPGNTIYF.

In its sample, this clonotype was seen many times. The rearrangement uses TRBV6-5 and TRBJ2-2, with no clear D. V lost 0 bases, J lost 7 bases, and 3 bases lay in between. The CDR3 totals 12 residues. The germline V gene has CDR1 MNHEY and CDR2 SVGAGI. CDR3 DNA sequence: TGTGCCAGCAGTTACTCGCGCGGGGAGCTGTTTTTT. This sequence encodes CASSYSRGELFF.

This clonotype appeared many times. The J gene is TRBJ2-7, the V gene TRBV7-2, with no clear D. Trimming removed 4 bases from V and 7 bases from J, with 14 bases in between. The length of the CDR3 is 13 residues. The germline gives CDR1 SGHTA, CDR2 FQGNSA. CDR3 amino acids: CASSSGPVGEQYF. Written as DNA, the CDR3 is TGTGCCAGCAGCTCCGGACCAGTGGGGGAGCAGTACTTC. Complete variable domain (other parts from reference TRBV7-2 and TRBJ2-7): GAGVSQSPSNKVTEKGKDVELRCDPISGHTALYWYRQSLGQGLEFLIYFQGNSAPDKSGLPSDRFSAERTGGSVSTLTIQRTQQEDSAVYLCASSSGPVGEQYFGPGTRLTVT.